This T cell receptor beta chain was identified during a study of T cell responses to AZD1222 COVID-19 vaccine. Overall study context: Pooling covered second doses at about 4 or about 12 weeks. General study results and limits: Spike-specific TCR depth and breadth grew after two AZD1222 doses. The study reported that nearly half of spike-specific TCRs target unmutated variant regions.

Turning to this clone: Its antigen is currently unknown.

The CDR3 length is 15 residues. CDR1 is MNHEY and CDR2 is SMNVEV in the germline V gene (reference sequence). V lost 3 bases and J lost 5, with 16 bases in between. The method was immunoSEQ multiplex PCR; TCRdb's version includes in-frame clones alone and lacks a portion of them. The sample gives around 99,000 clones, 87% of which show up once; roughly 5% is in the top ten. The sample here was peripheral blood, taken on day 0 of AZD1222 vaccination. This chain joins TRBV27 and TRBJ1-2; D not certain. This TCR was recovered from an adult in good health. In DNA, the CDR3 is TGTGCCAGCAGTTTTGGGATAGGGCCGGCTTATGGCTACACCTTC. It is translated as CASSFGIGPAYGYTF.